One T cell receptor (beta chain) is described in this entry. Using immunoSEQ multiplex PCR, the repertoire was profiled, and TCRdb retains in-frame clones only, with some absent. The sample yields around 280,000 clones, 87% seen once. This entry belongs to a study of blood T cell repertoires in COVID-19. Study background: Sites in the United States, Italy and Spain provided acute and convalescent COVID-19 samples.

This receptor was obtained from a woman aged 40 to 55 who had recovered from COVID-19. The sequencing sample was made of PBMCs or T cells enriched from blood (not recorded which).

The CDR3 DNA follows: TGTGCCAGCAGTTACTCCGGGGGCTCCTACAATGAGCAGTTCTTC. Its translation: CASSYSGGSYNEQFF. The chain uses TRBV6-2 or TRBV6-3 and TRBJ2-1; D perhaps matches TRBD2 (6 bases). The germline gives CDR1 MNHEY, CDR2 SVGEGT. The CDR3 is 15 amino acids. Trimming took 0 bases from V and 0 from J, leaving 6 bases between them.